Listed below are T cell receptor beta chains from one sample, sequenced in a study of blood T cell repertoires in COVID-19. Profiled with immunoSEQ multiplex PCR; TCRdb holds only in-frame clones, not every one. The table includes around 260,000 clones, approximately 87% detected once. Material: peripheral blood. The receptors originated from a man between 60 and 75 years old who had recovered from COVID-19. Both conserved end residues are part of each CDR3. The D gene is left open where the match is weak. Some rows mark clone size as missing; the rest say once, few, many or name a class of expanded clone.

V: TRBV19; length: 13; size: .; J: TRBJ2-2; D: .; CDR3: CASSTQGSGELFF; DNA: TGTGCCAGTAGTACACAGGGATCGGGGGAGCTGTTTTTT
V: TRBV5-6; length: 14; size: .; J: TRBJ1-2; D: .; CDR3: CASSLGQGLGGYTF; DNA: TGTGCCAGCAGCTTGGGGCAGGGACTGGGCGGCTACACCTTC
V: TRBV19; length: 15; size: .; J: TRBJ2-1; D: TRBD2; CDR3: CASSIETSFYNEQFF; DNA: TGTGCCAGTAGTATAGAGACTAGCTTCTACAATGAGCAGTTCTTC
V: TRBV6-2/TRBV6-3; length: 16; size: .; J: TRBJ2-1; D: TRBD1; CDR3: CASSYSRDRGRGEQFF; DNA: TGTGCCAGCAGTTACTCTCGGGACAGGGGGCGCGGTGAGCAGTTCTTC
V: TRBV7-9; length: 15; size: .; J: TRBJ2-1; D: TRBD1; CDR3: CASSAPGTGNNEQFF; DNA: TGTGCCAGCAGCGCCCCCGGGACAGGGAACAATGAGCAGTTCTTC
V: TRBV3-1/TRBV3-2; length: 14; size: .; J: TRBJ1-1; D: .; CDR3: CASSQARGTTEAFF; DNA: TGTGCCAGCAGCCAAGCTAGGGGCACAACTGAAGCTTTCTTT
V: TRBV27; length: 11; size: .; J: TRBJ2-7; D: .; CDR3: CASSSAGEQYF; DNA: TGTGCCAGCAGTTCCGCAGGCGAGCAGTACTTC
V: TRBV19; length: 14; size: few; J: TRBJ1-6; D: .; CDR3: CASTTSSYNSPLHF; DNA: TGTGCCAGTACAACAAGCTCCTATAATTCACCCCTCCACTTT
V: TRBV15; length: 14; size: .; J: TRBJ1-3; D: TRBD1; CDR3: CATSSGQGGNTIYF; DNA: TGTGCCACCAGCAGCGGACAGGGGGGAAACACCATATATTTT
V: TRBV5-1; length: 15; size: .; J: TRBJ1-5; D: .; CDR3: CASSLITGSNQPQHF; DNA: TGCGCCAGCAGCTTGATCACAGGTAGCAATCAGCCCCAGCATTTT
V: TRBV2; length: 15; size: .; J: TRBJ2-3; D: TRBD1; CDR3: CADRVRRGSPDTQYF; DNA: TGCGCGGACAGGGTACGCCGAGGGTCCCCAGATACGCAGTATTTT
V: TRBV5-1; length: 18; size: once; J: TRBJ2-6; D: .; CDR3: CASSSRRGLSSGANVLTF; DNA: TGCGCCAGCAGCTCCCGAAGGGGACTGAGCTCTGGGGCCAACGTCCTGACTTTC
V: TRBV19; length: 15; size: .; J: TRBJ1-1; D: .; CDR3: CASSIDPRGNTEAFF; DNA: TGTGCCAGTAGTATAGATCCCCGGGGGAACACTGAAGCTTTCTTT
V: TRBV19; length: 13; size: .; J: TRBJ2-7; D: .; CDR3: CASTDGTFGEQYF; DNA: TGTGCCAGTACCGACGGGACTTTCGGGGAGCAGTACTTC
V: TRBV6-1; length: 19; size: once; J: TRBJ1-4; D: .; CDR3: CASSEAFFPTGIRGEKLFF; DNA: TGTGCCAGCAGTGAAGCGTTCTTTCCGACAGGCATTCGTGGGGAAAAACTGTTTTTT
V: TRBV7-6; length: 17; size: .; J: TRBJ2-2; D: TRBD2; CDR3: CASSPRTSGTNTGELFF; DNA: TGTGCCAGCAGCCCGAGGACTAGCGGCACGAACACCGGGGAGCTGTTTTTT
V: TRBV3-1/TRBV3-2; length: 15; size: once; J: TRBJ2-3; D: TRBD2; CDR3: CASSQNSGRTDTQYF; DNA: TGTGCCAGCAGCCAAAATAGCGGGCGCACAGATACGCAGTATTTT
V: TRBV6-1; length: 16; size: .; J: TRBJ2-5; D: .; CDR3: CASSASLPVLQETQYF; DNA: TGTGCCAGCAGTGCCTCTTTACCAGTTTTACAAGAGACCCAGTACTTC
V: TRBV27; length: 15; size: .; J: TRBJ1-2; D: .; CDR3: CASSLGPGRGKGYTF; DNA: TGTGCCAGCAGTTTAGGCCCAGGGCGAGGAAAAGGCTACACCTTC
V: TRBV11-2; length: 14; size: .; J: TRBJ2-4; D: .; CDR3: CASSLSGAKNIQYF; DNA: TGTGCCAGCAGCTTATCGGGTGCCAAAAACATTCAGTACTTC
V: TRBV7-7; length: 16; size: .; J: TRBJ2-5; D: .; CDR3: CASSPWALSSQETQYF; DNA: TGTGCCAGCAGCCCTTGGGCCCTATCCTCCCAAGAGACCCAGTACTTC
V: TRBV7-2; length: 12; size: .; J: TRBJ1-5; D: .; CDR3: CASSPGYQPQHF; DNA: TGTGCCAGCAGCCCAGGGTATCAGCCCCAGCATTTT
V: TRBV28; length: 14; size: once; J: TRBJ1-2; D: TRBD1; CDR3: CASSPNRGLQGYTF; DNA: TGTGCCAGCAGCCCAAATAGGGGGCTCCAGGGCTACACCTTC
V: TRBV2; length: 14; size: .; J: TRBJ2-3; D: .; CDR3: CASSGRTSTDTQYF; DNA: TGTGCCAGCAGTGGAAGGACTAGCACAGATACGCAGTATTTT
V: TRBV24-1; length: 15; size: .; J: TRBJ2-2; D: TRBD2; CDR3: CATSDPRLAPGELFF; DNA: TGTGCCACCAGTGATCCCCGACTAGCCCCCGGGGAGCTGTTTTTT
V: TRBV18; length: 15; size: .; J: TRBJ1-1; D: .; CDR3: CASSPNGTPNTEAFF; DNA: TGTGCCAGCTCACCGAATGGGACACCGAACACTGAAGCTTTCTTT
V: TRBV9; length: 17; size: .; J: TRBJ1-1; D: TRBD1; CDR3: CASSVDPTGGRITEAFF; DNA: TGTGCCAGCAGCGTAGACCCGACAGGGGGCCGAATCACTGAAGCTTTCTTT
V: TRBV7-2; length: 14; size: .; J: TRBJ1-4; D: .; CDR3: CASSLSGTNEKLFF; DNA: TGTGCCAGCAGCCTCTCCGGGACTAATGAAAAACTGTTTTTT
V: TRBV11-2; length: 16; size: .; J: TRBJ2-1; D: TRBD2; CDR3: CASSLGGLAGYNEQFF; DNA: TGTGCCAGCAGCTTGGGAGGACTAGCGGGGTACAATGAGCAGTTCTTC
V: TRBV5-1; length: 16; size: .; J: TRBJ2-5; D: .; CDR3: CASSGPLVGARETQYF; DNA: TGCGCCAGCAGCGGACCCCTCGTGGGGGCTCGAGAGACCCAGTACTTC
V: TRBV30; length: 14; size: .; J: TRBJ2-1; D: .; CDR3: CAWRVWSSYNEQFF; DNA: TGTGCCTGGAGGGTGTGGAGCTCCTACAATGAGCAGTTCTTC
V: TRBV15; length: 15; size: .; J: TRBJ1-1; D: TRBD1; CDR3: CATSRDRGVRNEAFF; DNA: TGTGCCACCAGCAGAGACAGGGGGGTTCGGAATGAAGCTTTCTTT
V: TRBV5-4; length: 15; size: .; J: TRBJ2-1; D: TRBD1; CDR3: CASSSPGQGFHEQFF; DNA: TGTGCCAGCAGCTCCCCGGGACAGGGTTTCCATGAGCAGTTCTTC
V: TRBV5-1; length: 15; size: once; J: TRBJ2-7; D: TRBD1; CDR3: CASSARGTETYEQYF; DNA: TGCGCCAGCAGCGCCAGAGGGACAGAGACCTACGAGCAGTACTTC
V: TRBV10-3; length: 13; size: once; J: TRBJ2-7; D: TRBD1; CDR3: CAISESGTAEQYF; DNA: TGTGCCATCAGTGAGTCGGGGACAGCCGAGCAGTACTTC
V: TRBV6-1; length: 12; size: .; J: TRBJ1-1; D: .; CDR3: CASSDGPKPAFF; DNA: TGTGCCAGCAGTGATGGTCCGAAGCCAGCTTTCTTT
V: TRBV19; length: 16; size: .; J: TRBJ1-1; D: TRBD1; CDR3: CASSSGTGWGSTEAFF; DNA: TGTGCCAGTAGTTCCGGGACAGGGTGGGGGAGCACTGAAGCTTTCTTT
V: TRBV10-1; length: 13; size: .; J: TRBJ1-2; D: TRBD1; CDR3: CASSGQGGYGYTF; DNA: TGCGCCAGCAGTGGACAGGGTGGCTATGGCTACACCTTC
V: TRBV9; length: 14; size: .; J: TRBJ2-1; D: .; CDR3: CASSVDRSYNEQFF; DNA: TGTGCCAGCAGCGTAGATCGCTCCTACAATGAGCAGTTCTTC
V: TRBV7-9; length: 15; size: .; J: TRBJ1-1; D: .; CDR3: CASSLVGVLDTEAFF; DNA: TGTGCCAGCAGCTTAGTCGGGGTTCTGGACACTGAAGCTTTCTTT
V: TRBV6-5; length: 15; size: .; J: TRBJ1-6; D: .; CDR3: CASRNREIYNSPLHF; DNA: TGTGCCAGCAGAAACCGGGAAATCTATAATTCACCCCTCCACTTT
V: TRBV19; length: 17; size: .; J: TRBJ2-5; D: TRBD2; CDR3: CASSRLAGGGLQETQYF; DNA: TGTGCCAGTAGTCGGCTAGCGGGAGGAGGATTACAAGAGACCCAGTACTTC
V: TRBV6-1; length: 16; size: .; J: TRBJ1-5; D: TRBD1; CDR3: CASSDATGGYNQPQHF; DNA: TGTGCCAGCAGTGACGCGACAGGGGGCTACAATCAGCCCCAGCATTTT
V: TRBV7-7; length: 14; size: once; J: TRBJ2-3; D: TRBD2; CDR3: CASSTGLAGDTQYF; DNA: TGTGCCAGCAGCACCGGACTAGCGGGAGATACGCAGTATTTT
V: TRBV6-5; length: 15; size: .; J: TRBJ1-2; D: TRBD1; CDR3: CASTPRQGRSLGYTF; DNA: TGTGCCAGCACCCCCCGACAGGGCCGATCACTTGGCTACACCTTC
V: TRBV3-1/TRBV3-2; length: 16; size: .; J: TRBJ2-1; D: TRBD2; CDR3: CASSTHGGSSYNEQFF; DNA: TGTGCCAGCAGCACCCACGGCGGGAGCTCCTACAATGAGCAGTTCTTC
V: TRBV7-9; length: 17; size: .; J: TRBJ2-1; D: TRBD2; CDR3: CASSSGLAGRGVDEQFF; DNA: TGTGCCAGCAGCTCTGGACTAGCGGGGAGGGGAGTCGATGAGCAGTTCTTC
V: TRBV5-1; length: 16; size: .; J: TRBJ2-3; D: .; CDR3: CASSQLSPGSTDTQYF; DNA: TGCGCCAGCAGCCAACTATCCCCGGGTAGCACAGATACGCAGTATTTT
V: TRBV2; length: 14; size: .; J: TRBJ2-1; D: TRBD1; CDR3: CASTTRQGNNEQFF; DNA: TGTGCCAGCACCACCCGACAGGGCAACAATGAGCAGTTCTTC
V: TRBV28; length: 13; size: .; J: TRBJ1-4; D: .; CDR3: CASIDSNDEKLFF; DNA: TGTGCCAGCATAGACAGCAATGATGAAAAACTGTTTTTT
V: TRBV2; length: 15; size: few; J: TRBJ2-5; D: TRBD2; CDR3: CASSAPSGLKETQYF; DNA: TGTGCCAGCAGTGCCCCTAGCGGATTAAAAGAGACCCAGTACTTC
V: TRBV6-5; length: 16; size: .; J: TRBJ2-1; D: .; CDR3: CASSYRLLRDYNEQFF; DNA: TGTGCCAGCAGTTACCGGTTGTTGAGGGACTACAATGAGCAGTTCTTC
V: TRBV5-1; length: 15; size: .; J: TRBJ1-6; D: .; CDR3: CASSPDGDRDSPLHF; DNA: TGCGCCAGCAGCCCGGATGGTGATCGGGATTCACCCCTCCACTTT